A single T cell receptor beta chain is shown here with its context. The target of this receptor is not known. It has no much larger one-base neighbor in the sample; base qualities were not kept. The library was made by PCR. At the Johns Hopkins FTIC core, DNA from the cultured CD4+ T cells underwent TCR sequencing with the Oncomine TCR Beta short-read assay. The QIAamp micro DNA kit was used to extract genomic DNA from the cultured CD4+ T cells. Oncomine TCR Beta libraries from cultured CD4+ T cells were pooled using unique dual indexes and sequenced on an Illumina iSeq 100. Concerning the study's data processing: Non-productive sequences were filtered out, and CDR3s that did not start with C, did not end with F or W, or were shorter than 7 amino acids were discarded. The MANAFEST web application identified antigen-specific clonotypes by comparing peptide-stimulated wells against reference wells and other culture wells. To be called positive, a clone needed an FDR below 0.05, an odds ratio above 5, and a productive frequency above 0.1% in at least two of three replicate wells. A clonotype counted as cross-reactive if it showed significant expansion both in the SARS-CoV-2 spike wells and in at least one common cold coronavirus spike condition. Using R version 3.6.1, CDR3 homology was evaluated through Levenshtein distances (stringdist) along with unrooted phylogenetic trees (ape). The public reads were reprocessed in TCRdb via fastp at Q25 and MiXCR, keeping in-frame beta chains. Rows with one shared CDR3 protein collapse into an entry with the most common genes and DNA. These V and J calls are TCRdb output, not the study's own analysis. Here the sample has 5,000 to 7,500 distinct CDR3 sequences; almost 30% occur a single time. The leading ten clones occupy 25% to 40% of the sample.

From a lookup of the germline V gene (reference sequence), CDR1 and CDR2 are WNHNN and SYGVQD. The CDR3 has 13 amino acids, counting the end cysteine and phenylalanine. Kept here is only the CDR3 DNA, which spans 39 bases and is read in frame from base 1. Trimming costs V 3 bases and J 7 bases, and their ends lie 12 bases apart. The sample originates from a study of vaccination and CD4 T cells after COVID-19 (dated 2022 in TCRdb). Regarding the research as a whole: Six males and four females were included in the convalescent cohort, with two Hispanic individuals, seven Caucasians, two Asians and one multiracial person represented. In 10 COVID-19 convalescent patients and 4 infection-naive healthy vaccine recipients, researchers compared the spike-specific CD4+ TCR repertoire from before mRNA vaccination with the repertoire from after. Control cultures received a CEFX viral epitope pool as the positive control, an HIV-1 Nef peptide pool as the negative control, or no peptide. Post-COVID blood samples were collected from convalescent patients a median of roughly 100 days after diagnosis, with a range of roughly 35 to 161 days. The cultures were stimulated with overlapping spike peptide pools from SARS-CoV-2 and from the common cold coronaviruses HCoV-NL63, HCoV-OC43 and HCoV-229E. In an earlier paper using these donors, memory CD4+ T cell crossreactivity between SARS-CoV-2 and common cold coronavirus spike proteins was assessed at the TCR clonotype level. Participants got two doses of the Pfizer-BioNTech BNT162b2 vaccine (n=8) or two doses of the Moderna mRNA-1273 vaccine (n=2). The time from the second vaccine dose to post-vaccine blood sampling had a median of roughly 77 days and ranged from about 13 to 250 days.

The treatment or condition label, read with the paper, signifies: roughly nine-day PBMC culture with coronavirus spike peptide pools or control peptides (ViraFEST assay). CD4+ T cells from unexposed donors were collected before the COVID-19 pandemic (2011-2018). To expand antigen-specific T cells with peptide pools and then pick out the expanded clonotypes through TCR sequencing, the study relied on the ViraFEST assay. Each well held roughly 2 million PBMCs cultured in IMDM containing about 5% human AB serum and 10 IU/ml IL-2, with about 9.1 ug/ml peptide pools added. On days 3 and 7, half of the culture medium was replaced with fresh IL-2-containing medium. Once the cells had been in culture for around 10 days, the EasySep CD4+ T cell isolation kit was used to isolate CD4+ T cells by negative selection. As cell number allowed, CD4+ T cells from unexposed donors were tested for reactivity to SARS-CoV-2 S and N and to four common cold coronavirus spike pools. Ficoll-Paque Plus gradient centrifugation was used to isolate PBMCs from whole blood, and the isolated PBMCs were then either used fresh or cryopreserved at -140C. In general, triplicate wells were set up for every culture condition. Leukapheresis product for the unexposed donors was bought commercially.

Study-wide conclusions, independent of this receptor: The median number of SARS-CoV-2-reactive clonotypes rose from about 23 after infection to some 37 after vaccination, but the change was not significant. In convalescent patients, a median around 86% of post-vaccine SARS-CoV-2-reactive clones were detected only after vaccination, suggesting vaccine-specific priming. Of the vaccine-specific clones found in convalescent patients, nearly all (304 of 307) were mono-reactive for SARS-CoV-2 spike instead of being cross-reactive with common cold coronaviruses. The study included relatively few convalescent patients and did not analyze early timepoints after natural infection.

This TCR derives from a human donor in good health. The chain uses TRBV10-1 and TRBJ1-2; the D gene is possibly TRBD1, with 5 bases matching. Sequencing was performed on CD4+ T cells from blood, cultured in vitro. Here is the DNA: TGCGCCAGCAGTGATGGGGGATTAAGTGGCTACACCTTC. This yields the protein CASSDGGLSGYTF.